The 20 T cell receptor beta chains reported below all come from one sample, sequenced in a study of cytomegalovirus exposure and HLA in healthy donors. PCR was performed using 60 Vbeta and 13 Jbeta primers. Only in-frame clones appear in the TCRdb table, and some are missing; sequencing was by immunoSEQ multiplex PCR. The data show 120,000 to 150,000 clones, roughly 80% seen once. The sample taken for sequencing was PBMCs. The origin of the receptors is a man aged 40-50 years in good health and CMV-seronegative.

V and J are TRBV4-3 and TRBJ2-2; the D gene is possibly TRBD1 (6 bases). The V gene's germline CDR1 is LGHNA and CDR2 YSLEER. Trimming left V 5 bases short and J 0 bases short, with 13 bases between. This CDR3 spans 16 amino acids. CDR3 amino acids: CASSSGTTANTGELFF. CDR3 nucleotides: TGCGCCAGCAGCTCAGGGACAACAGCGAACACCGGGGAGCTGTTTTTT.

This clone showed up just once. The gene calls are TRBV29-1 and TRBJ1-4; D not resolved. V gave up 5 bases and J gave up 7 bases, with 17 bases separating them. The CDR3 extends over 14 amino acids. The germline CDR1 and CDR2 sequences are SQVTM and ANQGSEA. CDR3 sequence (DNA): TGCAGCGTTAGAGCTCGAGGGTATCGTGAAAAACTGTTTTTT. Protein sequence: CSVRARGYREKLFF.

For the CDR3, the DNA is TGTGCCAGCTCACCACCGGCACCTCTAGCGCGAGATACGCAGTATTTT. This encodes CASSPPAPLARDTQYF. The V gene is TRBV18, the J gene TRBJ2-3; maybe TRBD2 (6 bases). Germline CDR1 is KGHSH and CDR2 is LQKENI. The CDR3 covers 16 residues. V lost 0 bases and J 5 bases, leaving 15 bases between the germline ends.

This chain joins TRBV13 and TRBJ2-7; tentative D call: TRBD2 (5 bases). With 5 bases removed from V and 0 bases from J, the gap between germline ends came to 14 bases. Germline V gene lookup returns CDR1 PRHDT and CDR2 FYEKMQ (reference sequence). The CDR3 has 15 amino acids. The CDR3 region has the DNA TGTGCCAGCAGCGAGCGGCGGAAACTCTCCTACGAGCAGTACTTC. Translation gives CASSERRKLSYEQYF. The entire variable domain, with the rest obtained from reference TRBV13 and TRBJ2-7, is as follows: AAGVIQSPRHLIKEKRETATLKCYPIPRHDTVYWYQQGPGQDPQFLISFYEKMQSDKGSIPDRFSAQQFSDYHSELNMSSLELGDSALYFCASSERRKLSYEQYFGPGTRLTVT.

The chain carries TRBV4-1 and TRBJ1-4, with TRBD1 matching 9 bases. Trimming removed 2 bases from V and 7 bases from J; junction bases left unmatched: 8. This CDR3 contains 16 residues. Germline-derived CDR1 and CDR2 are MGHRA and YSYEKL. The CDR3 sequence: CASSQRTGDRGEKLFF. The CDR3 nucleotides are TGCGCCAGCAGCCAACGGACAGGGGATAGGGGTGAAAAACTGTTTTTT.

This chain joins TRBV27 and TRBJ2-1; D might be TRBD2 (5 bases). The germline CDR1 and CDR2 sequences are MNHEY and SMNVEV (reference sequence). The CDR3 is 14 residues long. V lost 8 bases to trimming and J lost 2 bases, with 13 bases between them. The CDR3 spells CASGGDGTYNEQFF. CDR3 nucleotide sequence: TGTGCCAGCGGAGGAGACGGGACCTACAATGAGCAGTTCTTC.

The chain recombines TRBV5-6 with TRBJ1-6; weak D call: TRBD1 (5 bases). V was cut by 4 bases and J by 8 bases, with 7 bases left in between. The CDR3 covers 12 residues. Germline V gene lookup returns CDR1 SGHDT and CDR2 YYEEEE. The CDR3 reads CASSPGYSPLHF. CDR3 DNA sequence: TGTGCCAGCAGCCCAGGGTATTCACCCCTCCACTTT.

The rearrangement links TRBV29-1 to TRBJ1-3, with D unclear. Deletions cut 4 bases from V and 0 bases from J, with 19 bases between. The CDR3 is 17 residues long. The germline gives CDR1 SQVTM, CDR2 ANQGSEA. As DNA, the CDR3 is TGCAGCGTTGTACCGAGAGCTGGGCCGGTCTCTGGAAACACCATATATTTT. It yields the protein CSVVPRAGPVSGNTIYF.

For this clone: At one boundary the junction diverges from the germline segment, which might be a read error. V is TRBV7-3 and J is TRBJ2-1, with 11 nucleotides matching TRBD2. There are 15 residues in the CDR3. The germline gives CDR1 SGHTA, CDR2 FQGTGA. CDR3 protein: CASSRLAGTYNGQFF. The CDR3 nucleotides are TGTGCCAGCAGCCGACTAGCGGGGACCTACAATGGGCAGTTCTTC.

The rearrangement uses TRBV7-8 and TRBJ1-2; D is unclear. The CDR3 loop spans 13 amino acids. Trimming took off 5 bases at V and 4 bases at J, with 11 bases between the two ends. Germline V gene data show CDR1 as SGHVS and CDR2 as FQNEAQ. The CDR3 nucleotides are TGTGCCAGCAGCCCCGACATAAGCTATGGCTACACCTTC. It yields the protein CASSPDISYGYTF.

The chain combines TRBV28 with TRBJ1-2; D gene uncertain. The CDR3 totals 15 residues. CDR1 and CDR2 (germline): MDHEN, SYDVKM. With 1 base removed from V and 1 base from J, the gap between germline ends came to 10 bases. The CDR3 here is CASSLSTNNNYGYTF. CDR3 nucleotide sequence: TGTGCCAGCAGTTTATCTACGAATAATAACTATGGCTACACCTTC.

This CDR3 reads CASNPSLTKNIQYF. The CDR3, as DNA: TGTGCCAGCAACCCGAGCTTGACTAAAAACATTCAGTACTTC. The chain employs TRBV28 and TRBJ2-4, with D uncertain. The V end was cut by 7 bases, the J end by 4 bases, with 14 bases between. CDR1 and CDR2 (germline): MDHEN, SYDVKM. The CDR3 is made up of 14 amino acids. The entire variable domain, with the rest obtained from reference TRBV28 and TRBJ2-4, is as follows: DVKVTQSSRYLVKRTGEKVFLECVQDMDHENMFWYRQDPGLGLRLIYFSYDVKMKEKGDIPEGYSVSREKKERFSLILESASTNQTSMYLCASNPSLTKNIQYFGAGTRLSVL.

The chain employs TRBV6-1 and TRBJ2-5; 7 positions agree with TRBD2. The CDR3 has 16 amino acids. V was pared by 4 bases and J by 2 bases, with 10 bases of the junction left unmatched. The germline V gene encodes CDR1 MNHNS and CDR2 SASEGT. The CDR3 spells CASSGVPSGGQETQYF. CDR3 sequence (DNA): TGTGCCAGCAGTGGGGTGCCCTCGGGAGGACAAGAGACCCAGTACTTC.

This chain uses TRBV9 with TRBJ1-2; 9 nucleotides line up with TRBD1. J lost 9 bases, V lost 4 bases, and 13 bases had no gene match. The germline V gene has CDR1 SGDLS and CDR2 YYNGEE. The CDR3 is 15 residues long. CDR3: CASSPDWTGVISYTF. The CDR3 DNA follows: TGTGCCAGCAGCCCAGACTGGACAGGGGTGATAAGCTACACCTTC.

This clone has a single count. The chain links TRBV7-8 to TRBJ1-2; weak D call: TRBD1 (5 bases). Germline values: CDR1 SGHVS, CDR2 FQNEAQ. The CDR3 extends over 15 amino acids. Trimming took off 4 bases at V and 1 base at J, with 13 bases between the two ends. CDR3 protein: CASSWLTGDNYGYTF. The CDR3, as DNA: TGTGCCAGCAGCTGGTTAACAGGAGATAACTATGGCTACACCTTC. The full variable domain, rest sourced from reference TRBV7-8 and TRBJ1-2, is GAGVSQSPRYKVAKRGQDVALRCDPISGHVSLFWYQQALGQGPEFLTYFQNEAQLDKSGLPSDRFFAERPEGSVSTLKIQRTQQEDSAVYLCASSWLTGDNYGYTFGSGTRLTVV.

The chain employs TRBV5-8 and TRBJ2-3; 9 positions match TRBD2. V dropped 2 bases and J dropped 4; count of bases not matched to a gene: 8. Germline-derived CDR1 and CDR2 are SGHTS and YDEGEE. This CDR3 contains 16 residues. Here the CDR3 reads CASSFRTSDGSDTQYF. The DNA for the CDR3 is TGTGCCAGCAGCTTCAGGACTAGCGATGGCTCAGATACGCAGTATTTT.

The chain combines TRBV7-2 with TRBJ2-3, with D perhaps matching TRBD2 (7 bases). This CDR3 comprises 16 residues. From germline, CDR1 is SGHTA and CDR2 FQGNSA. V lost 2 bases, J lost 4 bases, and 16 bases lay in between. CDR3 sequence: CASSLRGGPRADTQYF. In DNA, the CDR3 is TGTGCCAGCAGCTTACGCGGGGGCCCCCGCGCAGATACGCAGTATTTT.

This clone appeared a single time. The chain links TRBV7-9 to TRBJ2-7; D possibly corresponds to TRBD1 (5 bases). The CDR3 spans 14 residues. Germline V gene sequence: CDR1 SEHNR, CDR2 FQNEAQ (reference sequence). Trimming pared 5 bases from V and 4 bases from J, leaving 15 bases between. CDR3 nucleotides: TGTGCCAGCAGCCCAAAAACGGCAGGGTACGAGCAGTACTTC. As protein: CASSPKTAGYEQYF.

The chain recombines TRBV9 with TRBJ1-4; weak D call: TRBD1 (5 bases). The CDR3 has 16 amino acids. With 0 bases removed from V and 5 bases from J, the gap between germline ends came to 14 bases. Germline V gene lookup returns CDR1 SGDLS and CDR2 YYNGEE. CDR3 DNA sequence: TGTGCCAGCAGCGTAGGGACACAGGCTTCCAATGAAAAACTGTTTTTT. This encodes CASSVGTQASNEKLFF.

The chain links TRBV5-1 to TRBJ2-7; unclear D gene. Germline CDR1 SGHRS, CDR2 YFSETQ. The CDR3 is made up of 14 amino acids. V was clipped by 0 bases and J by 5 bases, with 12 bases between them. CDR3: CASSLGYRTDEQYF. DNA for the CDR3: TGCGCCAGCAGCTTGGGTTACAGAACCGACGAGCAGTACTTC.